These 23 T cell receptor beta chains were sequenced from one sample in a study of blood T cell repertoires in COVID-19 (dated by TCRdb to 2018 to 2021). Library generation was performed with the immunoSEQ multiplex PCR assay. In its TCRdb copy, this immuneACCESS table keeps in-frame sequences only and misses some clones. Where compared with another copy, unresolved V genes explain less than half of these, and the others have no known cause. In all, the sample holds almost 70,000 clones, and roughly three quarters of those were seen once. 16% of the sample lies in the top ten. The specimen sequenced was peripheral blood. The receptor source for this set is a man in his 60s with acute or convalescent COVID-19.

A few counts support this clone. CDR3 DNA: TGTGCCAGTAGTATAGGGGCAAATCAGCCCCAGCATTTT. This translates into CASSIGANQPQHF. This chain joins TRBV19 and TRBJ1-5; D is unresolved. Trimming left V 1 base short and J 4 bases short, with 5 bases between. The germline gives CDR1 LNHDA, CDR2 SQIVND (reference sequence). CDR3 length equals 13 residues.

This clone was detected only a few times. The V call is TRBV29-1, the J call TRBJ1-1, with D tentatively TRBD1 (5 bases). The V gene lost 2 bases and the J gene lost 1 base, with 5 bases spanning the gap. CDR1 is SQVTM and CDR2 is ANQGSEA in the germline V gene. There are 12 residues in the CDR3. The CDR3 DNA follows: TGCAGCGTTGAAAGGGGGAACACTGAAGCTTTCTTT. Translating it yields CSVERGNTEAFF. Full variable domain (remainder filled in from reference TRBV29-1 and TRBJ1-1): SAVISQKPSRDICQRGTSLTIQCQVDSQVTMMFWYRQQPGQSLTLIATANQGSEATYESGFVIDKFPISRPNLTFSTLTVSNMSPEDSSIYLCSVERGNTEAFFGQGTRLTVV.

The chain is built from TRBV9 and TRBJ1-2, with D perhaps matching TRBD1 (6 bases). V was shortened by 4 bases and J by 5 bases, with 12 bases between the two germline ends. There are 13 residues in the CDR3. The germline gives CDR1 SGDLS, CDR2 YYNGEE. CDR3 amino acids: CASSRGAAYGYTF. CDR3 nucleotides: TGTGCCAGCAGCCGGGGGGCAGCTTATGGCTACACCTTC.

The chain uses TRBV5-1 and TRBJ1-4; the D gene is possibly TRBD1 (5 bases). Germline V CDR1 and CDR2: SGHRS, YFSETQ. The CDR3 is 16 residues long. The ends were cut back, 3 bases at V and 7 bases at J, with 19 bases in the middle. The CDR3 coding sequence is TGCGCCAGCAGCTCCAACCCCCAGGGAAGGCGTGAAAAACTGTTTTTT. This translates into CASSSNPQGRREKLFF. Full variable domain (rest looked up from reference TRBV5-1 and TRBJ1-4): KAGVTQTPRYLIKTRGQQVTLSCSPISGHRSVSWYQQTPGQGLQFLFEYFSETQRNKGNFPGRFSGRQFSNSRSEMNVSTLELGDSALYLCASSSNPQGRREKLFFGSGTQLSVL.

The chain joins TRBV5-4 to TRBJ1-2, with TRBD1 matching over 7 bases. Germline trimming cut 2 bases from V and 6 bases from J; bases unmatched to any gene: 4. The CDR3 has 13 residues. The germline gives CDR1 SGHNT, CDR2 YYREEE (reference sequence). CDR3 sequence: CASSLTGVDGYTF. The CDR3 nucleotides are TGTGCCAGCAGCTTAACAGGGGTGGATGGCTACACCTTC. Variable domain in full (rest from reference TRBV5-4 and TRBJ1-2): ETGVTQSPTHLIKTRGQQVTLRCSSQSGHNTVSWYQQALGQGPQFIFQYYREEENGRGNFPPRFSGLQFPNYSSELNVNALELDDSALYLCASSLTGVDGYTFGSGTRLTVV.

This clone has only a few counts. V is TRBV6-5 and J is TRBJ1-2; 7 bases map to TRBD1. V shed 7 bases and J 1 base; nucleotides not matched to a gene: 9. Germline V gene lookup returns CDR1 MNHEY and CDR2 SVGAGI. This CDR3 contains 15 residues. This CDR3 reads CASTAPGQYNYGYTF. CDR3 nucleotides: TGTGCCAGCACCGCACCGGGACAGTATAACTATGGCTACACCTTC.

The chain couples TRBV5-4 to TRBJ2-3; maybe TRBD2 (5 bases). The germline V and J ends were trimmed by 6 bases and 2 bases, with 13 bases remaining between them. Per germline, CDR1 SGHNT and CDR2 YYREEE (reference sequence). The CDR3 consists of 14 residues. CDR3 in amino acids: CASTPGIDTDTQYF. The CDR3 region has the DNA TGTGCCAGCACCCCCGGGATAGACACAGATACGCAGTATTTT.

The J gene is TRBJ1-1, the V gene TRBV10-3; no reliable D call. Germline values: CDR1 ENHRY, CDR2 SYGVKD. V was trimmed by 0 bases and J by 5 bases, leaving 13 bases between them. This CDR3 has 15 residues. The CDR3 DNA reads as TGTGCCATCAGTGAGTCAGAGGTTGTCAGTACTGAAGCTTTCTTT. It translates to CAISESEVVSTEAFF.

The rearrangement links TRBV3-1 (or the pseudogene TRBV3-2) to TRBJ1-1; D remains ambiguous. Germline assignment: CDR1 LGHDT and CDR2 YNNKEL (reference sequence). The ends were cut back, 0 bases at V and 11 bases at J, with 13 bases in the middle. The CDR3 consists of 13 residues. CDR3: CASSQDRARGAFF. Here the CDR3 DNA reads TGTGCCAGCAGCCAAGATAGGGCCCGAGGGGCTTTCTTT.

In this sample, this clone turned up once. The chain employs TRBV4-1 and TRBJ1-5; a possible D gene is TRBD1 (5 bases). This CDR3 comprises 17 residues. V was trimmed by 3 bases and J by 0 bases, leaving 15 bases between them. Germline V gene lookup returns CDR1 MGHRA and CDR2 YSYEKL. The CDR3 nucleotides read TGCGCCAGCAGCCAGGTACAGGTTCCGTATAGCAATCAGCCCCAGCATTTT. This encodes CASSQVQVPYSNQPQHF.

The J gene is TRBJ1-1, the V gene TRBV5-5; D is ambiguous. The CDR3 loop spans 12 amino acids. V was shortened by 4 bases and J by 6 bases, with 10 bases between the two germline ends. The V gene's germline CDR1 is SGHKS and CDR2 YYEKEE (reference sequence). This CDR3 is CASSTRHAEAFF. CDR3 DNA: TGTGCCAGCAGCACCCGACATGCTGAAGCTTTCTTT.

With regard to this clone: Other DNA sequences in this specimen translate into the identical CDR3. V is TRBV7-2 and J is TRBJ1-4; maybe TRBD1 (5 bases). V lost 4 bases and J 2 bases, leaving 8 bases between the germline ends. Germline V gene data show CDR1 as SGHTA and CDR2 as FQGNSA. CDR3 length equals 14 residues. As DNA, the CDR3 is TGTGCCAGCAGCTCCCAGGGTACTAATGAAAAACTGTTTTTT. This gives the protein CASSSQGTNEKLFF.

The chain couples TRBV9 to TRBJ2-1; 7 bases fit TRBD1. This CDR3 has 17 residues. CDR1 and CDR2 from the germline V gene are SGDLS and YYNGEE. Trimming took 0 bases from V and 4 from J; bases not matched to a gene: 10. This CDR3 is CASSVGAEGGYYNEQFF. Written as DNA, the CDR3 is TGTGCCAGCAGCGTAGGTGCGGAAGGGGGCTATTACAATGAGCAGTTCTTC.

The chain is built from TRBV11-2 and TRBJ2-2, with TRBD1 matching 8 bases. J lost 6 bases, V lost 4 bases, and 16 bases had no gene match. The CDR3 sequence is 18 residues long. Germline V gene lookup returns CDR1 SGHAT and CDR2 FQNNGV. In nucleotides, the CDR3 is TGTGCCAGCAGCTCACGATTTACCGGGACAGGAAACTCCGGGGAGCTGTTTTTT. Encoded protein: CASSSRFTGTGNSGELFF.

This clone has only a few counts. The CDR3 protein is CASSLDRGHGYTF. In DNA form, the CDR3 reads TGCGCCAGCAGCTTGGACAGGGGTCATGGCTACACCTTC. The genes are TRBV5-1 and TRBJ1-2; 7 nucleotides line up with TRBD1. V gave up 0 bases and J gave up 6 bases; unmatched junction bases: 2. Germline V CDR1 and CDR2: SGHRS, YFSETQ. The CDR3 length is 13 residues. Based on the CDR3 plus reference TRBV5-1 and TRBJ1-2, the full variable domain is KAGVTQTPRYLIKTRGQQVTLSCSPISGHRSVSWYQQTPGQGLQFLFEYFSETQRNKGNFPGRFSGRQFSNSRSEMNVSTLELGDSALYLCASSLDRGHGYTFGSGTRLTVV.

This chain links TRBV6-2 or TRBV6-3 with TRBJ1-5, with D perhaps TRBD1 (5 bases). V lost 6 bases, J lost 0 bases, and 12 bases lay in between. The CDR3 is made up of 15 amino acids. Germline V gives CDR1 MNHEY, CDR2 SVGEGT. The CDR3 DNA reads as TGTGCCAGCAGATACGGACATAATAGCAATCAGCCCCAGCATTTT. Its protein is CASRYGHNSNQPQHF.

V and J are TRBV7-2 and TRBJ2-7, with a weak D call TRBD1 (6 bases). Trimming removed 4 bases at V and 0 bases at J, with 10 bases between. Germline CDR1 and CDR2: SGHTA and FQGNSA. There are 14 residues in the CDR3. The DNA of the CDR3 is TGTGCCAGCAGCTCTGGGACATACTCCTACGAGCAGTACTTC. Amino acid sequence: CASSSGTYSYEQYF.

The chain couples TRBV5-3 to TRBJ2-1, with 13 nucleotides matching TRBD2. TRBV5-3 is marked as an open reading frame, function uncertain. The CDR3 covers 24 residues. J lost 2 bases, V lost 4 bases, and 27 bases had no gene match. CDR3 bases: TGTGCCAGAAGCCCCGAAAGAGGGGCTAGACTAGCGGGGGGACTCTTACTACCCTACAATGAGCAGTTCTTC. Residues: CARSPERGARLAGGLLLPYNEQFF.

The chain recombines TRBV6-1 with TRBJ1-2; no definite D call. V was pared by 2 bases and J by 4 bases, with 11 bases between. This CDR3 comprises 14 residues. The germline V gene has CDR1 MNHNS and CDR2 SASEGT. The CDR3 region has the DNA TGTGCCAGCAGTGAATTTACCATTAGCTATGGCTACACCTTC. This sequence encodes CASSEFTISYGYTF.

The V and J genes are TRBV19 and TRBJ1-3; 7 bases map to TRBD1. There are 14 residues in the CDR3. CDR1 LNHDA and CDR2 SQIVND come from the germline V gene (reference sequence). J was trimmed by 4 bases and V by 5 bases; bases with no gene match: 5. CDR3 sequence reads: CASSSSTGGNTIYF. Here the CDR3 DNA reads TGTGCCAGTAGTTCATCGACAGGGGGAAACACCATATATTTT. The variable domain in full, with the rest retrieved from reference TRBV19 and TRBJ1-3, is DGGITQSPKYLFRKEGQNVTLSCEQNLNHDAMYWYRQDPGQGLRLIYYSQIVNDFQKGDIAEGYSVSREKKESFPLTVTSAQKNPTAFYLCASSSSTGGNTIYFGEGSWLTVV.

This clone was seen only a few times. The chain is built from TRBV18 and TRBJ2-2; D possibly corresponds to TRBD1 (6 bases). Germline CDR1 and CDR2: KGHSH and LQKENI. The CDR3 runs to 15 residues. With 3 bases removed from V and 4 bases from J, the gap between germline ends came to 12 bases. The DNA of the CDR3 is TGTGCCAGCTCACCCAACAGGGAGCTCACCGGGGAGCTGTTTTTT. Translating it yields CASSPNRELTGELFF. Complete variable domain (other parts from reference TRBV18 and TRBJ2-2): NAGVMQNPRHLVRRRGQEARLRCSPMKGHSHVYWYRQLPEEGLKFMVYLQKENIIDESGMPKERFSAEFPKEGPSILRIQQVVRGDSAAYFCASSPNRELTGELFFGEGSRLTVL.

CDR3 loop: CASSSSQGNYGYTF. The CDR3 coding sequence is TGTGCCAGCAGCTCCTCACAGGGTAACTATGGCTACACCTTC. The chain carries TRBV5-5 and TRBJ1-2; D possibly corresponds to TRBD1 (6 bases). Germline CDR1 is SGHKS and CDR2 is YYEKEE (reference sequence). The V gene lost 3 bases and the J gene lost 1 base, with 10 bases spanning the gap. The length of the CDR3 is 14 residues. Filled out from reference TRBV5-5 and TRBJ1-2, the complete variable domain reads DAGVTQSPTHLIKTRGQQVTLRCSPISGHKSVSWYQQVLGQGPQFIFQYYEKEERGRGNFPDRFSARQFPNYSSELNVNALLLGDSALYLCASSSSQGNYGYTFGSGTRLTVV.

The chain has TRBV6-1 and TRBJ1-1; no clear D. The CDR3 length is 14 residues. Germline V CDR1 and CDR2: MNHNS, SASEGT. The V gene lost 2 bases and the J gene lost 0 bases, with 7 bases spanning the gap. CDR3 coding DNA: TGTGCCAGCAGTGAACAACAAGTGAACACTGAAGCTTTCTTT. Protein: CASSEQQVNTEAFF.